This TCR beta chain appears in the sequencing data of a study of blood T cells in healthy people across ages. Study in general: Template switching captured about one barcoded beta molecule per two T cells.

Through a sample-barcoded 5' primer and a J-beta primer mix, a second PCR was run for 7 to 11 cycles. In TCRdb, the 5' RACE reads were re-called with MiXCR into one record per CDR3 protein. The data contain 710,000 or so distinct CDR3 sequences, 22% of them singletons. The germline gives CDR1 LNHDA, CDR2 SQIVND (reference sequence). V was trimmed by 8 bases and J by 2 bases, leaving 11 bases between them. The CDR3 contains 13 residues. V and J are TRBV19 and TRBJ2-3; D is unresolved. The receptor was derived from a man between 65 and 85 years old in good health. Sequencing was performed on blood. This CDR3 reads CASSFGHTDTQYF. DNA for the CDR3: TGTGCCAGTTCGTTTGGCCACACAGATACGCAGTATTTT.